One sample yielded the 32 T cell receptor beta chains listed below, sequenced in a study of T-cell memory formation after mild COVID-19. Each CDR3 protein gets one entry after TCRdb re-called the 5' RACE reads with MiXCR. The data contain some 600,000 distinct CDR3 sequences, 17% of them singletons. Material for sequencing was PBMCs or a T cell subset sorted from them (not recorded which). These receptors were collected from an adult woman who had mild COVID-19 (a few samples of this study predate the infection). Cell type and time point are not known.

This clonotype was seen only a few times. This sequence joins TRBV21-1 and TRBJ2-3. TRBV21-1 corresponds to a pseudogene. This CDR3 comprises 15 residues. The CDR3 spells CASSKSRECTDTQYF. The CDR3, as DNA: TGTGCCAGCAGCAAATCGAGGGAATGCACAGATACGCAGTATTTT.

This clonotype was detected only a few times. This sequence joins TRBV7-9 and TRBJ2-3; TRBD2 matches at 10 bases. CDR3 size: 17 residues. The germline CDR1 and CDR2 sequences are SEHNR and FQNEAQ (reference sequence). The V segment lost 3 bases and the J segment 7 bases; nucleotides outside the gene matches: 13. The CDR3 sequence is CASSFRTSGPESYTQYF. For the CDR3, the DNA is TGTGCCAGCAGCTTCCGGACTAGCGGACCAGAATCGTATACGCAGTATTTT.

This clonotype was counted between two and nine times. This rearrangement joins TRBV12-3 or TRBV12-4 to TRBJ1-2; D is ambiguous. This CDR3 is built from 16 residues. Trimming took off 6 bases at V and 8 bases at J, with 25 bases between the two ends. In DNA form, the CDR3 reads TGTGCCAGCAGCCCCGATCTCCCGGTTATCGCTGACGGCTACACCTTC. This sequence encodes CASSPDLPVIADGYTF.

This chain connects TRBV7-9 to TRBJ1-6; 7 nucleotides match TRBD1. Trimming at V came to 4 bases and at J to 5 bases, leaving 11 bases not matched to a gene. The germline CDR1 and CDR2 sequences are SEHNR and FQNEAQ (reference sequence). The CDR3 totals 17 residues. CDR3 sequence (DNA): TGTGCCAGCAGCTCGAATTTTCCCGACAGGGATAATTCACCCCTCCACTTT. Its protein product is CASSSNFPDRDNSPLHF.

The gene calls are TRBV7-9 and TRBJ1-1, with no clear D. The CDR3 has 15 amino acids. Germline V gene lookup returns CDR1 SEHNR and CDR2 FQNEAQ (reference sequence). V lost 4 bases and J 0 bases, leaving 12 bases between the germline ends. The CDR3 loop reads CASSSVKGLNTEAFF. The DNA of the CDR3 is TGTGCCAGCAGCTCGGTAAAAGGATTGAACACTGAAGCTTTCTTT.

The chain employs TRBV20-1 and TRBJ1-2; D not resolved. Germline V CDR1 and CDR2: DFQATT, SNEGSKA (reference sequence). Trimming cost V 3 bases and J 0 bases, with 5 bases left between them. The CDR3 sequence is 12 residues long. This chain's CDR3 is CSARGTNYGYTF. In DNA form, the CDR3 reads TGCAGTGCTAGGGGTACTAACTATGGCTACACCTTC.

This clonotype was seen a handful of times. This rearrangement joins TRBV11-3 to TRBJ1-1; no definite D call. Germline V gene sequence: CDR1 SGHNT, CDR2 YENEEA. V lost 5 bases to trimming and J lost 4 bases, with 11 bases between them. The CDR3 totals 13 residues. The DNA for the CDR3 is TGTGCCAGCAGCCGCTCCGGTACCACTGAAGCTTTCTTT. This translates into CASSRSGTTEAFF.

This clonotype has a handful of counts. CDR3 in amino acids: CASSRQGTRRNYNEQFF. The CDR3, as DNA: TGTGCCAGCTCAAGACAGGGTACACGAAGGAACTACAATGAGCAGTTCTTC. The V and J genes are TRBV9 and TRBJ2-1, with 7 bases fitting TRBD1. With V trimmed by 7 bases and J by 3 bases, 16 bases remained unmatched. The CDR3 loop spans 17 amino acids. Germline V gene sequence: CDR1 SGDLS, CDR2 YYNGEE.

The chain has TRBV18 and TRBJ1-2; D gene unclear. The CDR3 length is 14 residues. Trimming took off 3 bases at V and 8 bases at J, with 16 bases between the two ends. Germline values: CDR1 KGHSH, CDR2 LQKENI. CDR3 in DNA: TGTGCCAGCTCACCTGAGATGGGCTGGCGGGGCTACACCTTC. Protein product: CASSPEMGWRGYTF.

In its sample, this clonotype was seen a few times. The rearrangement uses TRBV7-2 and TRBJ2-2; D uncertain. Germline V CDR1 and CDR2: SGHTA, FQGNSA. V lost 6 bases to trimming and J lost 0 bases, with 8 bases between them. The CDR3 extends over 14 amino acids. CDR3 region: CASRDDSNTGELFF. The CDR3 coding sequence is TGTGCCAGCAGGGATGACTCGAACACCGGGGAGCTGTTTTTT.

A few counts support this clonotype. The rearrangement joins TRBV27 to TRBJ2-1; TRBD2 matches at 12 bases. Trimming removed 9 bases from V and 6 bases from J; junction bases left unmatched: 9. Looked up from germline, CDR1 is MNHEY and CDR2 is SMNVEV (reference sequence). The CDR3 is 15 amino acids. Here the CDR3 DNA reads TGTGCCAGTACCGAGGGACTAGCGGGTGCCAATGAGCAGTTCTTC. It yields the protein CASTEGLAGANEQFF.

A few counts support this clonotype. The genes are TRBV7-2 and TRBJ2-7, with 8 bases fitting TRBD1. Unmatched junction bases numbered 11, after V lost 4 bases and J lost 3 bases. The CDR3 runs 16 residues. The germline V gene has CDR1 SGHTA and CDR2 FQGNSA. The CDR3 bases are TGTGCCAGCAGCTCGGGTTTGACAGGGGCGCACTACGAGCAGTACTTC. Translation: CASSSGLTGAHYEQYF.

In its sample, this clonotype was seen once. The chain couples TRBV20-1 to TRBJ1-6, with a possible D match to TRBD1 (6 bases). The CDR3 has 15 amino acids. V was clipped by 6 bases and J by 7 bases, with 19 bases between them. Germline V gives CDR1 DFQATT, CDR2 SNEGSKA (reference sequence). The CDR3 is CSARSNRDLNSPLHF. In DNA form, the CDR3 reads TGCAGTGCCCGATCTAACAGGGACTTAAATTCACCCCTCCACTTT.

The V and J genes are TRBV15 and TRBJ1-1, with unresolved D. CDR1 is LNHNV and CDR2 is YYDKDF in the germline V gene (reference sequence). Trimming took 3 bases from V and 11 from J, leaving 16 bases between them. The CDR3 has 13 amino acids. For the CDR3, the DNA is TGTGCCACCAGCAGGAAGAAGAGGATAGGGGCTTTCTTT. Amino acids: CATSRKKRIGAFF.

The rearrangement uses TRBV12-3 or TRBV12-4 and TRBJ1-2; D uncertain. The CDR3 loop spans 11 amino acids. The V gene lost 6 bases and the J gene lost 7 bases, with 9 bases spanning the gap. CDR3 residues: CASRLLGGYTF. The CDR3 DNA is TGTGCCAGCAGGTTATTAGGTGGCTACACCTTC.

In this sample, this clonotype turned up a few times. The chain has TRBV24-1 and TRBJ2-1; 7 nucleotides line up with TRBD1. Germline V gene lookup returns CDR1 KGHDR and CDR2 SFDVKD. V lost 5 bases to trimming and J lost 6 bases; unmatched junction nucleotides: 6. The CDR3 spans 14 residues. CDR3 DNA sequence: TGTGCCACCAGTGGAGGGGCAGGGGGCAATGAGCAGTTCTTC. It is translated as CATSGGAGGNEQFF.

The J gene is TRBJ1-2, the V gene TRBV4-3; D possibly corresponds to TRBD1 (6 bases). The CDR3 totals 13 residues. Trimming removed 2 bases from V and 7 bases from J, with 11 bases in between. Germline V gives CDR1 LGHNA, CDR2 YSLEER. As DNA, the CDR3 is TGCGCCAGCAGCCAAAAACAGGGAGGTGGCTACACCTTC. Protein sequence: CASSQKQGGGYTF.

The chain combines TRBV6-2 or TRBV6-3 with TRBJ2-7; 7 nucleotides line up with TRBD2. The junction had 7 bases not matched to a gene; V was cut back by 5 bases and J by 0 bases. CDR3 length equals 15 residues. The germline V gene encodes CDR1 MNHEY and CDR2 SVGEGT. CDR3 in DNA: TGTGCCAGCAGTGAGACTAGCTGGGTCTCCTACGAGCAGTACTTC. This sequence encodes CASSETSWVSYEQYF.

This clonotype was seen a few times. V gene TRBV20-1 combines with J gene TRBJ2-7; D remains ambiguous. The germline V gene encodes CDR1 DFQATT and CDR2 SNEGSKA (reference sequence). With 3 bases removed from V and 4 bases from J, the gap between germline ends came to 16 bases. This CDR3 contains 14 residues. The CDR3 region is CSAREGNKVYEQYF. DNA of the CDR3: TGCAGTGCTAGGGAAGGCAACAAGGTGTACGAGCAGTACTTC.

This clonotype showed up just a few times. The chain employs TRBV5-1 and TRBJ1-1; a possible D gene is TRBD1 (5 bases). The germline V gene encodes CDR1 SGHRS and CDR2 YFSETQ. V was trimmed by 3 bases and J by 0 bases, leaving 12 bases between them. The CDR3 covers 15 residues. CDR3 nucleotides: TGCGCCAGCAGCTCGGCGGGGACTCTGAACACTGAAGCTTTCTTT. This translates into CASSSAGTLNTEAFF.

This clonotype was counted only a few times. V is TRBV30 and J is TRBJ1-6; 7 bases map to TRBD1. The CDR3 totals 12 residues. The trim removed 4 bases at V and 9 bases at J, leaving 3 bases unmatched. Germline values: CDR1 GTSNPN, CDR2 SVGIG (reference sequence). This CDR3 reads CAWKGGGSPLHF. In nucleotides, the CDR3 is TGTGCCTGGAAAGGGGGCGGTTCACCCCTCCACTTT.

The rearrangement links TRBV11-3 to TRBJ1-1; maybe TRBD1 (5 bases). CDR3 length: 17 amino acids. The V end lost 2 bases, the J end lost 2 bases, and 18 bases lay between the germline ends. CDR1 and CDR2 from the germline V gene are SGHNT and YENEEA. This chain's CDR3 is CASSLYSRQGFNTEAFF. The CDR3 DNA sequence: TGTGCCAGCAGCTTATATTCAAGGCAGGGCTTTAACACTGAAGCTTTCTTT.

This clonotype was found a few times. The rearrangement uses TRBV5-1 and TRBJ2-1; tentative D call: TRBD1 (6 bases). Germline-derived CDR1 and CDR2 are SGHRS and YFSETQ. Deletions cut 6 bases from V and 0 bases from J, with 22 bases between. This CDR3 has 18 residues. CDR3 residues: CASNPGTHTVDSYNEQFF. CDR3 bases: TGCGCCAGCAACCCCGGGACACACACCGTTGACTCCTACAATGAGCAGTTCTTC.

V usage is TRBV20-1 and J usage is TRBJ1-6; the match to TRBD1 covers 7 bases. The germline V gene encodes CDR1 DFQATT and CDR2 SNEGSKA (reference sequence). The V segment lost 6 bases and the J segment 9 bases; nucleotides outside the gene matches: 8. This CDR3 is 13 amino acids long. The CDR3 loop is CSARQGWTSPLHF. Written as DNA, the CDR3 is TGCAGTGCCCGACAGGGATGGACTTCACCCCTCCACTTT.

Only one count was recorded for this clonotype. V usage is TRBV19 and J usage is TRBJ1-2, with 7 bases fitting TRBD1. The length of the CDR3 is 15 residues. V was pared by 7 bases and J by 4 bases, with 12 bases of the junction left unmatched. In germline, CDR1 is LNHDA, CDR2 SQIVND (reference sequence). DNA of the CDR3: TGTGCCAGTAACACACCCGACAGGGCTCTCTATGGCTACACCTTC. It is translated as CASNTPDRALYGYTF. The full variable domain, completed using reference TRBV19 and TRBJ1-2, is DGGITQSPKYLFRKEGQNVTLSCEQNLNHDAMYWYRQDPGQGLRLIYYSQIVNDFQKGDIAEGYSVSREKKESFPLTVTSAQKNPTAFYLCASNTPDRALYGYTFGSGTRLTVV.

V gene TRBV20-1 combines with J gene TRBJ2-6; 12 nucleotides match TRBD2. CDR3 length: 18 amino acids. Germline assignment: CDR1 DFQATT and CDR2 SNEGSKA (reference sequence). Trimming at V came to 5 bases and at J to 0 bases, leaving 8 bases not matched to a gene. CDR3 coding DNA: TGCAGTGCTGGATCGACTAGCGGGGGAGGCTCTGGGGCCAACGTCCTGACTTTC. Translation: CSAGSTSGGGSGANVLTF.

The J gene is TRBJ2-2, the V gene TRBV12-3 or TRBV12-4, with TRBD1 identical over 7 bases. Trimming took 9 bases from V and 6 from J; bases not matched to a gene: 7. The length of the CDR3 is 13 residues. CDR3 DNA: TGTGCCAGTAAAGACAGGGTCCCCGGGGAGCTGTTTTTT. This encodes CASKDRVPGELFF.

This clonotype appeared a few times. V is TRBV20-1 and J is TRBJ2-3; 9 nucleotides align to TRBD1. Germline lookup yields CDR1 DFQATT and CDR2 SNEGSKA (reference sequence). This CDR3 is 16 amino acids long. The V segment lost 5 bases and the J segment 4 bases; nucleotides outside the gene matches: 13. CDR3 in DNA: TGCAGTGCTCCAAGCTTACCGGGACAGGGATCAGATACGCAGTATTTT. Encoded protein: CSAPSLPGQGSDTQYF.

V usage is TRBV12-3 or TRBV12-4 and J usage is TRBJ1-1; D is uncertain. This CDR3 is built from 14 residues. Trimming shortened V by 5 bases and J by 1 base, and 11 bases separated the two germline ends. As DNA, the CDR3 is TGTGCCAGCAGTGCGAATCCCGGGAACACTGAAGCTTTCTTT. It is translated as CASSANPGNTEAFF.

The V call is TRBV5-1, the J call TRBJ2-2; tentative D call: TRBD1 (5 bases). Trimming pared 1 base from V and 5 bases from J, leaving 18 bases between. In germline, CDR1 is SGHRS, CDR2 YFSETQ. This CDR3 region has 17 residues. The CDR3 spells CASSLQGSEVRTGELFF. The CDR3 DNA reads TGCGCCAGCAGCTTGCAGGGTTCAGAGGTTCGTACCGGGGAGCTGTTTTTT.

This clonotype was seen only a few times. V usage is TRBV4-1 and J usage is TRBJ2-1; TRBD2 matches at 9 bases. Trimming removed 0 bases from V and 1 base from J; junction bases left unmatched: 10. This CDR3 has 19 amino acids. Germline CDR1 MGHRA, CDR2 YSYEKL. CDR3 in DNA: TGCGCCAGCAGCCAAGATACGGCGGGGGGGCCGGTATCCTACAATGAGCAGTTCTTC. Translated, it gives CASSQDTAGGPVSYNEQFF.

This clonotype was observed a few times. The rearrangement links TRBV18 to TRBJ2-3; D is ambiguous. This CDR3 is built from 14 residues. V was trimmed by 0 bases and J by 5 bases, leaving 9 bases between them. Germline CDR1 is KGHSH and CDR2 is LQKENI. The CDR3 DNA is TGTGCCAGCTCACCACCAGGAAAGGGAGATACGCAGTATTTT. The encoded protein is CASSPPGKGDTQYF.